This T cell receptor (beta chain) appears in the sequencing data of a study of cytomegalovirus exposure and HLA in healthy donors. With V trimmed by 4 bases and J by 0 bases, 8 bases remained unmatched. The CDR3 has 17 residues. CDR1 and CDR2 (germline): LGHNA, YSLEER. The PCR contained 60 Vbeta and 13 Jbeta primers. Assay used: immunoSEQ multiplex PCR; TCRdb lists only in-frame clones, some missing. This sample yields about 170,000 clones, of which 80% to 90% are seen a single time; just over 2.5% belongs to the top ten. The sequence was collected from a young man in good health and CMV-seropositive. Sequencing used PBMCs. The chain couples TRBV4-3 to TRBJ2-7; 11 bases fit TRBD1. CDR3 amino acids: CASSPRDRGRASYEQYF. The DNA for the CDR3 is TGCGCCAGCAGCCCCCGGGACAGGGGGAGAGCCTCCTACGAGCAGTACTTC.